This T cell receptor (beta chain) was recovered during a study of PD-1 blockade in classical Hodgkin lymphoma. As for the study in general: Administration of nivolumab to patients was at 3 mg/kg intravenously every 2 weeks. General study points: Among the patients, those starting nivolumab under 1 year after ASCT were excluded. Significantly greater TCR diversity emerged by C4D1 in CD4+ cells but not CD8+ cells.

A note on this clone: Its cognate antigen is unknown.

Exposure to brentuximab vedotin varied, and each patient had relapsed following autologous stem cell transplantation. The CDR3 sequence is 13 residues long. Trimming took off 5 bases at V and 5 bases at J, with 13 bases between the two ends. Germline CDR1 MNHNS, CDR2 SASEGT. Clones were read by immunoSEQ multiplex PCR, and TCRdb kept only the in-frame ones, dropping some. The sample includes 20,000 to 25,000 clones, over 65% of them seen just once. The specimen was peripheral blood mononuclear cells (PBMCs), collected before the second cycle of nivolumab. The chain combines TRBV6-1 with TRBJ2-7; no clear D gene. The TCR sequence derives from a human donor with classical Hodgkin lymphoma. CDR3 in amino acids: CASSSSYGDEQYF. CDR3 in DNA: TGTGCCAGCAGTTCCAGCTACGGAGACGAGCAGTACTTC.